This TCR beta chain is from a study of blood T cell repertoires in COVID-19. In the study overall: Nucleic acid was either cDNA or gDNA, and it came from T cells, B-cell-depleted T cells, or PBMCs.

Cohorts were assigned according to the clinical history that participants reported. Original data processing: Amplification with reference gene primers provided the estimates of nucleated cell counts. Measured with immunoSEQ multiplex PCR; TCRdb has only the in-frame clones, and not every one. The DNA was the basis for D and trimming; V, J and clone size are from that table. The sample consists of approximately 300,000 clones, 86% of them appearing once. The receptor comes from a woman aged 18-29 years who had recovered from COVID-19. The sequencing input was PBMCs or T cells enriched from blood (not recorded which).

The DNA for the CDR3 is TGTGCCAGCAGCTTAGGGACAGGCTCTGGAAACACCATATATTTT. Residues: CASSLGTGSGNTIYF. The chain links TRBV7-9 to TRBJ1-3; 7 bases agree with TRBD1. V trimming: 1 base; J trimming: 0 bases; junction bases outside the gene matches: 0. Germline values: CDR1 SEHNR, CDR2 FQNEAQ (reference sequence). CDR3 length equals 15 residues.